The clone carrying this T cell receptor beta chain was detected only a few times. What it recognizes is unknown. Trimming left V 8 bases short and J 1 base short, with 14 bases between. CDR3 length: 14 amino acids. Germline V gene sequence: CDR1 MNHNS, CDR2 SASEGT. TCRdb ran MiXCR on the RT-PCR reads and lists one entry per CDR3 protein. Here the sample spans hundreds of thousands of distinct CDR3 sequences, less than 10% being singletons. This record belongs to a study of response to subunit inactivated influenza vaccine. Study-wide results and limits: Few additional T cells are recruited per seasonal influenza vaccination, authors suggested.

This receptor was identified in a man aged 50 to 69 who received an inactivated influenza vaccine. The chain couples TRBV6-1 to TRBJ2-5; maybe TRBD2 (6 bases). Sequenced material: PBMCs from blood, taken 23 to 25 months after vaccination. The CDR3, as DNA: TGTGCCAGCCGAGACCCCGGGGGCCAAGAGACCCAGTACTTC. Translated, it gives CASRDPGGQETQYF.